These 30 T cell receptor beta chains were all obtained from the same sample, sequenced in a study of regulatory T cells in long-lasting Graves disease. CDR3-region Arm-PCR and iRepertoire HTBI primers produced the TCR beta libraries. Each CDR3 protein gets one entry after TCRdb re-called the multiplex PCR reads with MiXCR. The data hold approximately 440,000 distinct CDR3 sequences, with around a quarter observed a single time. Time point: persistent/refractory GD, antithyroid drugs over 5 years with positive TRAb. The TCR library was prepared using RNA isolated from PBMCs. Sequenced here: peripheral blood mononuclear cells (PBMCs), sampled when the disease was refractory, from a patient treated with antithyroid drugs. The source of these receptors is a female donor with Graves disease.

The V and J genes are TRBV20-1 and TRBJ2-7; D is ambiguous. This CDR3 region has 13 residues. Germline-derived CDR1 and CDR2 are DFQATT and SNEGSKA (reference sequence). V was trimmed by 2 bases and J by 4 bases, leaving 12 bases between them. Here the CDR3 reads CSARQQATYEQYF. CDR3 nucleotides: TGCAGTGCTAGACAGCAGGCAACGTACGAGCAGTACTTC.

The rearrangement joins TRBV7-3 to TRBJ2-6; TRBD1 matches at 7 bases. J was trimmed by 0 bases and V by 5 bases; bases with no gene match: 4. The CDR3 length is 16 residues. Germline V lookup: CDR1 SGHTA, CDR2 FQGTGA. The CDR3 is CASSLGQISGANVLTF. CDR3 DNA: TGTGCCAGCAGCCTGGGACAGATCTCTGGGGCCAACGTCCTGACTTTC.

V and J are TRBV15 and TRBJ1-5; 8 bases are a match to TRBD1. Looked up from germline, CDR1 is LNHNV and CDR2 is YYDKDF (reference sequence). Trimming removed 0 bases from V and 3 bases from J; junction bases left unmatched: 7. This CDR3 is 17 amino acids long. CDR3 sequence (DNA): TGTGCCACCAGCAGAGAGATGACAGGGGCACTCAATCAGCCCCAGCATTTT. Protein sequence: CATSREMTGALNQPQHF.

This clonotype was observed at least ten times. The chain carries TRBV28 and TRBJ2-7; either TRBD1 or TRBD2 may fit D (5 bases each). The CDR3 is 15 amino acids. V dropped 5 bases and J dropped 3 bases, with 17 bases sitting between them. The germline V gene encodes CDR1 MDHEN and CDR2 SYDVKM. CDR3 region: CASSGLGGAYYEQYF. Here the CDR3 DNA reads TGTGCCAGCAGTGGGCTTGGGGGAGCCTACTACGAGCAGTACTTC.

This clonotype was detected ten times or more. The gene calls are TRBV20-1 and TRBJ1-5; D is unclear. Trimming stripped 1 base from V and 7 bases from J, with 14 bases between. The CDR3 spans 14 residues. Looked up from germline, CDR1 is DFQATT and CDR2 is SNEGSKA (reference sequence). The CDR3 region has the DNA TGCAGTGCTAGAGTAGTGGGAATAGCCCAGCCCCAGCATTTT. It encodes CSARVVGIAQPQHF.

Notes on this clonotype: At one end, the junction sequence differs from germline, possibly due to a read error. CDR3 residues: CASSFRGGTETFF. CDR3 coding DNA: TGTGCCAGCAGCTTTCGGGGTGGCACTGAAACTTTCTTT. The chain employs TRBV7-2 and TRBJ1-1; D not certain. Germline-derived CDR1 and CDR2 are SGHTA and FQGNSA. CDR3 length: 13 amino acids.

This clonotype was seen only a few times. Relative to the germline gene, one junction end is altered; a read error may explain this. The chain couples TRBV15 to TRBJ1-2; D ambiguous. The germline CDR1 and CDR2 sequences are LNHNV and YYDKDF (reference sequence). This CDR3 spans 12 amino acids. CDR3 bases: TGTGCCACCAGCAGAGAGAACACCTGGGTGATCTTC. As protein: CATSRENTWVIF.

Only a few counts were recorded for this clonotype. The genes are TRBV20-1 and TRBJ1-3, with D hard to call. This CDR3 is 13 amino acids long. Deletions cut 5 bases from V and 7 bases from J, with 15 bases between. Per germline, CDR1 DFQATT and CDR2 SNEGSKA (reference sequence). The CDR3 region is CSAARADRNTIYF. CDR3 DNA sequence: TGCAGTGCTGCCCGGGCCGATCGGAACACCATATATTTT.

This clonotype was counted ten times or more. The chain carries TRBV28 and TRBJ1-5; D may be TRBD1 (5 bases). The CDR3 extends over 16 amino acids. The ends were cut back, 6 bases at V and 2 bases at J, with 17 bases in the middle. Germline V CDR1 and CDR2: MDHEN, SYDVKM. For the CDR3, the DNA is TGTGCCAGCAGCCCCCACGAGGGGTTGGGCAATCAGCCCCAGCATTTT. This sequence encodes CASSPHEGLGNQPQHF.

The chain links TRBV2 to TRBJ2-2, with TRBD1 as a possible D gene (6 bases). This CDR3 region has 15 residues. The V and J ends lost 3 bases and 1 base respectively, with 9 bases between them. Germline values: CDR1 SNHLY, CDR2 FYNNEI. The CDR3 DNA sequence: TGTGCCAGCAGTGACAGGGGCCGGAACACCGGGGAGCTGTTTTTT. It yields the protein CASSDRGRNTGELFF.

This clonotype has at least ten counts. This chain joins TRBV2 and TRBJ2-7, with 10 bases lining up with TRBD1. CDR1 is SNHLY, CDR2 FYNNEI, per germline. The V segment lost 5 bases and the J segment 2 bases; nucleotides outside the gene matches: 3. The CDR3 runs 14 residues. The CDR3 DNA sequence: TGTGCCAGCAGTTCCGGGACAGGGGCCTACGAGCAGTACTTC. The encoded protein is CASSSGTGAYEQYF.

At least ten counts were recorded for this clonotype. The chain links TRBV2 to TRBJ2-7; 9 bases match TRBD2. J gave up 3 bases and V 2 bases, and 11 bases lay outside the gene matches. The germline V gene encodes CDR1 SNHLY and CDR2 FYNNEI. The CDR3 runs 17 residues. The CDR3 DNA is TGTGCCAGCAGTGAAATTTTGGGACTAGCTTTGAACTACGAGCAGTACTTC. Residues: CASSEILGLALNYEQYF.

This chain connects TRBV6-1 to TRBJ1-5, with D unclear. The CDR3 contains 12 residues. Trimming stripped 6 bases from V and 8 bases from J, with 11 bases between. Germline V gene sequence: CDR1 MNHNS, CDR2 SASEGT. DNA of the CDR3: TGTGCCAGCAGAACGACCGGGGAGCCCCAGCATTTT. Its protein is CASRTTGEPQHF.

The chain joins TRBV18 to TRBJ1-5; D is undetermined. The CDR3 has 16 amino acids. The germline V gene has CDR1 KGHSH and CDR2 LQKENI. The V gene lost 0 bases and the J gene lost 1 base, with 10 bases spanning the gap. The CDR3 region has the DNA TGTGCCAGCTCACCACCTCGAAATATAAGCAATCAGCCCCAGCATTTT. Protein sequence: CASSPPRNISNQPQHF.

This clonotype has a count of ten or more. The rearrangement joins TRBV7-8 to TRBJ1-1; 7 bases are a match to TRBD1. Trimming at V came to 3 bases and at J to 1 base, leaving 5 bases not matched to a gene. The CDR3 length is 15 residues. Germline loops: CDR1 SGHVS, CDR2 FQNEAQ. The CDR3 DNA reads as TGTGCCAGCAGCTTCGGGGCAGGGGGGAACACTGAAGCTTTCTTT. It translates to CASSFGAGGNTEAFF.

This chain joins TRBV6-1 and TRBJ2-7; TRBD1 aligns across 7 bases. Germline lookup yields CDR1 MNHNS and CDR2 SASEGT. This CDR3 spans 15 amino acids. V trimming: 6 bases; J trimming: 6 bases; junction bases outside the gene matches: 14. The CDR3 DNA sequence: TGTGCCAGCAGGAAACAGGGGCAGGCCACCAGCGAGCAGTACTTC. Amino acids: CASRKQGQATSEQYF.

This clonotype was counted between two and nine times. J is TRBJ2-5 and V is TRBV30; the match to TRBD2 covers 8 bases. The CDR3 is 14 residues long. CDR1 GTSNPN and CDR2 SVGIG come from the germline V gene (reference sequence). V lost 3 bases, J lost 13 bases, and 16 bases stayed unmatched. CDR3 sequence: CAWSFSLQRESAYF. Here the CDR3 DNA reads TGTGCCTGGAGCTTTTCTCTACAGCGGGAGTCCGCGTACTTC.

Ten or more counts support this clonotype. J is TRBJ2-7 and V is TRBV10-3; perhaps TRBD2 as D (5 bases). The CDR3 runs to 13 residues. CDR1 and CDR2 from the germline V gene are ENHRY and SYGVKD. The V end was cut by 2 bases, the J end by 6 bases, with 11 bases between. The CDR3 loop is CAISEGSRGEQYF. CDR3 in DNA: TGTGCCATCAGTGAGGGATCTCGGGGCGAGCAGTACTTC.

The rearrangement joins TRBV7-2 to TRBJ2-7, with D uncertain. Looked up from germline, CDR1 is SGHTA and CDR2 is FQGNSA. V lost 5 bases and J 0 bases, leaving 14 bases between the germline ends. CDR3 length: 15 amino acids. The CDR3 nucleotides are TGTGCCAGCAGCCTCATGGCGTTGAGCTCCTACGAGCAGTACTTC. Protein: CASSLMALSSYEQYF.

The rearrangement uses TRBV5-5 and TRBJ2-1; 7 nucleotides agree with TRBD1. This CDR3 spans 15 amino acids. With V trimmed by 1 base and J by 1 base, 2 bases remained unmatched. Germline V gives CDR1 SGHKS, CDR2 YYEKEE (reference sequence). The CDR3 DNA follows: TGTGCCAGCAGCTTGACACAGGGGTCCTACAATGAGCAGTTCTTC. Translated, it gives CASSLTQGSYNEQFF.

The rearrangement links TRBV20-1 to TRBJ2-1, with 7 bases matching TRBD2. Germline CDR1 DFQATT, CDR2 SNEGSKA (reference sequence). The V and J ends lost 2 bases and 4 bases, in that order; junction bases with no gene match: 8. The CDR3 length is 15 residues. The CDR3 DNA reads TGCAGTGCTAGAAGAAGGGCTAGCGGTTACAATGAGCAGTTCTTC. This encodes CSARRRASGYNEQFF.

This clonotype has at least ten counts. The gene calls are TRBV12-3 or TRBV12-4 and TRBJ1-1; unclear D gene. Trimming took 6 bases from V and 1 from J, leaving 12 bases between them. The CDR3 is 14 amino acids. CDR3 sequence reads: CASSPLPENTEAFF. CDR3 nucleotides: TGTGCCAGCAGCCCGCTACCCGAGAACACTGAAGCTTTCTTT.

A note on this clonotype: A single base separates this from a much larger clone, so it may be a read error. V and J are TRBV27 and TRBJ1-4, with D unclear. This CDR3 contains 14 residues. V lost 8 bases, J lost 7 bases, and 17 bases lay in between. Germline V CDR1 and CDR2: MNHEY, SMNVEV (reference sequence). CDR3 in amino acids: CASQGGRSSEKLFF. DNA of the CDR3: TGTGCCAGCCAAGGCGGGAGGAGTAGTGAAAAACTGTTTTTT. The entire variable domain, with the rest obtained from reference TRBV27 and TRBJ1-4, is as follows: EAQVTQNPRYLITVTGKKLTVTCSQNMNHEYMSWYRQDPGLGLRQIYYSMNVEVTDKGDVPEGYKVSRKEKRNFPLILESPSPNQTSLYFCASQGGRSSEKLFFGSGTQLSVL.

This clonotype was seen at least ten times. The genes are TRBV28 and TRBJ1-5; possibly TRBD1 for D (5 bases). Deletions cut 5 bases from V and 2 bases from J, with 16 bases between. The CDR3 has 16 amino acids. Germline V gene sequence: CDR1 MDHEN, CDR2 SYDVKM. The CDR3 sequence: CASSPPGPGGNQPQHF. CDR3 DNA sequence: TGTGCCAGCAGTCCTCCCGGGCCGGGGGGCAATCAGCCCCAGCATTTT.

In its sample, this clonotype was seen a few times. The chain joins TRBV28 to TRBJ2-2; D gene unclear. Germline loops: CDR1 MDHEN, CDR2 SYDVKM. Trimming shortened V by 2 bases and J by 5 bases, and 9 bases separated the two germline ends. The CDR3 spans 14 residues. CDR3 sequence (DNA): TGTGCCAGCAGTTTAAAACTGATTACCGGGGAGCTGTTTTTT. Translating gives CASSLKLITGELFF.

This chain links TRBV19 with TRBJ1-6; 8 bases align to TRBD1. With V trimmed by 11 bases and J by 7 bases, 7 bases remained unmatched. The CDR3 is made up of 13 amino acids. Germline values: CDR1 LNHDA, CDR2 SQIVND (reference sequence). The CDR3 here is CAGGQGRNSPLHF. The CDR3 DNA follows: TGTGCCGGCGGACAGGGTAGAAATTCACCCCTCCACTTT.

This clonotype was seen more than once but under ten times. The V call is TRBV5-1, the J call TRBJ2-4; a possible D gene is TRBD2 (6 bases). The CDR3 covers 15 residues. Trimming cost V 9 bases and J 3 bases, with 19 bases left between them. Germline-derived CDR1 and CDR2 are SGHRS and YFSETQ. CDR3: CAIPLLGTVKNIQYF. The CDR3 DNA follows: TGCGCCATCCCGTTACTGGGGACTGTCAAAAACATTCAGTACTTC. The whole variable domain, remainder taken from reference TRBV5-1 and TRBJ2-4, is KAGVTQTPRYLIKTRGQQVTLSCSPISGHRSVSWYQQTPGQGLQFLFEYFSETQRNKGNFPGRFSGRQFSNSRSEMNVSTLELGDSALYLCAIPLLGTVKNIQYFGAGTRLSVL.

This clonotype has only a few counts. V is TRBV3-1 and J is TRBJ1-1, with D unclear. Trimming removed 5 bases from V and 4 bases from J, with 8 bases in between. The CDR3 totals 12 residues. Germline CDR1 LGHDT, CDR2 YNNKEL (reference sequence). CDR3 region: CASSVHSTEAFF. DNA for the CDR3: TGTGCCAGCAGCGTGCATAGCACTGAAGCTTTCTTT.

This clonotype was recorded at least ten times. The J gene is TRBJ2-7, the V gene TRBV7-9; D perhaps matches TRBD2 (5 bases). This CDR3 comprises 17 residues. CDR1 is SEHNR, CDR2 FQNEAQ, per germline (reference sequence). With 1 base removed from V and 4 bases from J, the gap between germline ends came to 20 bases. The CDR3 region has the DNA TGTGCCAGCAGCTTAGAGTCGCAGTTTGCGGAGGAGTACGAGCAGTACTTC. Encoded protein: CASSLESQFAEEYEQYF.

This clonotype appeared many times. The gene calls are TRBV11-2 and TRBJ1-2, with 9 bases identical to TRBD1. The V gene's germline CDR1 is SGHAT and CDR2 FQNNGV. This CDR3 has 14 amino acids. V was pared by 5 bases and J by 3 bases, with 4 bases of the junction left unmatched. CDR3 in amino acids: CASSPGQGHYGYTF. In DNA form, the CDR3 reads TGTGCCAGCAGCCCGGGACAGGGCCACTATGGCTACACCTTC.